The clone carrying this T cell receptor (beta chain) has ten or more counts. Its target is not known. A single record per CDR3 protein comes from TCRdb applying MiXCR to the 5' RACE reads. Here the sample spans tens of thousands of distinct CDR3 sequences, roughly 7% being singletons. Germline V gene data show CDR1 as SGHTA and CDR2 as FQGNSA. The CDR3 contains 15 residues. The germline V and J ends were trimmed by 2 bases and 4 bases, with 14 bases remaining between them. The sample originates from a study of T-cell memory formation after mild COVID-19. General study points: Within pre-infection memory, some responding clones were found, suggesting cross-reactive memory joined. Most CD4+ clones that shrank were in CM and EM, while CD8+ ones turned up in EMRA.

This clonotype originated in an adult who had mild COVID-19 (a few samples of this study predate the infection). Cell type and time point are not known. The sample taken for sequencing was PBMCs or a T cell subset sorted from them (not recorded which). The V call is TRBV7-2, the J call TRBJ1-1; D gene unclear. The CDR3: CASSLWRVGATEAFF. In nucleotides, the CDR3 is TGTGCCAGCAGCTTATGGAGAGTCGGTGCCACTGAAGCTTTCTTT.